A selection of T cell receptor beta chains follows, all from one sample in a study of blood T cell repertoires in COVID-19. Method: immunoSEQ multiplex PCR; TCRdb's copy keeps in-frame clones and lacks some. The profile shows roughly 290,000 clones, approximately 83% of them singletons. The sample consisted of PBMCs or T cells enriched from blood (not recorded which). These receptors originate from a man aged 25 to 40 who had recovered from COVID-19. The CDR3 runs from the conserved cysteine through the conserved F or W. The order of the fields is D gene, clone size, V gene, J gene, CDR3 length, CDR3 protein, CDR3 DNA. D genes are given only for firm matches. A row's size may be missing; if present it is once, few, many or a size class.

D: .
size: .
V: TRBV13
J: TRBJ1-1
length: 14
CDR3: CASSLAGRNTEAFF
DNA: TGTGCCAGCAGCTTAGCCGGGAGGAACACTGAAGCTTTCTTT

D: .
size: .
V: TRBV5-5
J: TRBJ2-6
length: 15
CDR3: CASSFAASGANVLTF
DNA: TGTGCCAGCAGCTTCGCGGCCTCTGGGGCCAACGTCCTGACTTTC

D: TRBD1
size: .
V: TRBV29-1
J: TRBJ2-7
length: 14
CDR3: CSVLTGQGFYEQYF
DNA: TGCAGCGTTCTAACGGGACAGGGGTTTTACGAGCAGTACTTC

D: .
size: .
V: TRBV29-1
J: TRBJ2-1
length: 12
CDR3: CSVNGDWNEQFF
DNA: TGCAGCGTTAACGGGGATTGGAATGAGCAGTTCTTC

D: .
size: once
V: TRBV19
J: TRBJ1-2
length: 14
CDR3: CATLGGNTNYGYTF
DNA: TGTGCCACTTTGGGGGGTAATACCAACTATGGCTACACCTTC

D: TRBD1
size: .
V: TRBV19
J: TRBJ1-6
length: 14
CDR3: CASRPGQVNSPLHF
DNA: TGTGCCAGTAGGCCGGGACAGGTTAATTCACCCCTCCACTTT

D: .
size: .
V: TRBV5-4
J: TRBJ2-3
length: 16
CDR3: CASSSAGLRGSDTQYF
DNA: TGTGCCAGCAGCTCTGCGGGACTTCGGGGTTCAGATACGCAGTATTTT

D: TRBD2
size: once
V: TRBV19
J: TRBJ2-2
length: 16
CDR3: CASRIPGLAGTGELFF
DNA: TGTGCCAGTAGGATTCCGGGACTAGCGGGCACCGGGGAGCTGTTTTTT

D: TRBD2
size: .
V: TRBV3-1/TRBV3-2
J: TRBJ2-5
length: 14
CDR3: CAAATSGAQETQYF
DNA: TGTGCCGCCGCGACTAGCGGGGCCCAAGAGACCCAGTACTTC

D: TRBD2
size: .
V: TRBV7-9
J: TRBJ2-5
length: 17
CDR3: CASSLKGYHGGAETQYF
DNA: TGTGCCAGCAGTTTAAAGGGGTATCACGGGGGGGCAGAGACCCAGTACTTC

D: .
size: .
V: TRBV4-3
J: TRBJ1-3
length: 16
CDR3: CASSQDLGASGNTIYF
DNA: TGCGCCAGCAGCCAAGATTTGGGAGCCTCTGGAAACACCATATATTTT

D: .
size: .
V: TRBV10-3
J: TRBJ1-1
length: 15
CDR3: CAISESAAMNTEAFF
DNA: TGTGCCATCAGTGAGTCGGCAGCGATGAACACTGAAGCTTTCTTT

D: TRBD1
size: .
V: TRBV5-1
J: TRBJ1-1
length: 16
CDR3: CASSLGTGLGYTEAFF
DNA: TGCGCCAGCAGCTTGGGGACAGGGCTCGGGTACACTGAAGCTTTCTTT

D: .
size: .
V: TRBV5-4
J: TRBJ1-1
length: 15
CDR3: CASSSAGGPSTEAFF
DNA: TGTGCCAGCAGCTCCGCCGGGGGGCCATCCACCGAAGCTTTCTTT

D: TRBD1
size: .
V: TRBV27
J: TRBJ2-7
length: 13
CDR3: CASIAARGREQYF
DNA: TGTGCCAGCATCGCAGCCAGGGGGCGGGAGCAGTACTTC